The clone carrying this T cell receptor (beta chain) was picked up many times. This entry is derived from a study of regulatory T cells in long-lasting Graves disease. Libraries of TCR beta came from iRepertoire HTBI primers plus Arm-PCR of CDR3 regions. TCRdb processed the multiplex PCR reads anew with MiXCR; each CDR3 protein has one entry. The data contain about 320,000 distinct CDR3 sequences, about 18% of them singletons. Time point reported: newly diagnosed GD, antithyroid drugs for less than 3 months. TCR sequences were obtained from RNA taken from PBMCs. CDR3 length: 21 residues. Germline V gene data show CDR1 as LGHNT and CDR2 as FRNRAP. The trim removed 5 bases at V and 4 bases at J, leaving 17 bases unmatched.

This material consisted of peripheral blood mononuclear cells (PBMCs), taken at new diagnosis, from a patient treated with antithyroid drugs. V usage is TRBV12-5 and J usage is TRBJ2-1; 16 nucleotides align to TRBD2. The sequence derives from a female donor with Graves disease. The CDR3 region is CASGTPLPGLAGGKRYNEQFF. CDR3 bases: TGTGCTAGTGGTACGCCCCTCCCGGGACTAGCGGGAGGGAAGCGATACAATGAGCAGTTCTTC.